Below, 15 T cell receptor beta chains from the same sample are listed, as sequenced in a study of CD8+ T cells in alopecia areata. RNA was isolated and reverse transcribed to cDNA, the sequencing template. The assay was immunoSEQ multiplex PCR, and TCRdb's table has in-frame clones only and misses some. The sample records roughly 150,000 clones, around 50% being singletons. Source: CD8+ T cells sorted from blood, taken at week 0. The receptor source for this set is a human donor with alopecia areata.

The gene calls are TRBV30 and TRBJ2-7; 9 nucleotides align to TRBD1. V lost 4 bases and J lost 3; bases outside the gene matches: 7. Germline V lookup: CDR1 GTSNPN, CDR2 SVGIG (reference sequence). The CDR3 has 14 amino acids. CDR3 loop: CAWTSGTGIYEQYF. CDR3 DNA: TGTGCCTGGACCTCCGGGACAGGGATCTACGAGCAGTACTTC.

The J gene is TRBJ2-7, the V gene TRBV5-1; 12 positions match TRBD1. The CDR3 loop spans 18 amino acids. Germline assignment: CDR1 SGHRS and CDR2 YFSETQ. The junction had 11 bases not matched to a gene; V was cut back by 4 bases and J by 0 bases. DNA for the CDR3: TGCGCCAGCAGCATGGGGACAGGGGGCGCATTAGACTCCTACGAGCAGTACTTC. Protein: CASSMGTGGALDSYEQYF.

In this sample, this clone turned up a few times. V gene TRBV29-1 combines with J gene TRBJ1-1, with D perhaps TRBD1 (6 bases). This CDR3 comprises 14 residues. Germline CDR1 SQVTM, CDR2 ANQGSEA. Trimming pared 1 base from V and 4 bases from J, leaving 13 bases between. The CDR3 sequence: CSVEARGTTTEAFF. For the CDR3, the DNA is TGCAGCGTTGAAGCCAGGGGTACTACCACTGAAGCTTTCTTT.

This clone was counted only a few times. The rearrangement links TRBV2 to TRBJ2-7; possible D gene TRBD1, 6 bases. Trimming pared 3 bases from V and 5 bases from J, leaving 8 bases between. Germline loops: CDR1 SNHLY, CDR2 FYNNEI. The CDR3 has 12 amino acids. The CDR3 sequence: CASSDRTDEQYF. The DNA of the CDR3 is TGTGCCAGCAGTGATAGGACAGACGAGCAGTACTTC.

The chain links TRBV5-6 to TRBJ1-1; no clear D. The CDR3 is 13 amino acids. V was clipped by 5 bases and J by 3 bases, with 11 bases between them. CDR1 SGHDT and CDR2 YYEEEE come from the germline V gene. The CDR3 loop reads CASRSDGHTEAFF. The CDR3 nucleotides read TGTGCCAGCAGATCTGACGGTCACACTGAAGCTTTCTTT.

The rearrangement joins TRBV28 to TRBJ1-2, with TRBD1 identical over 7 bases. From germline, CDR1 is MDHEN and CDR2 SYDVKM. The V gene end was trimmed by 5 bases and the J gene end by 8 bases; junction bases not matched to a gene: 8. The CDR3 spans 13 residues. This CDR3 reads CASSVRQGKGYTF. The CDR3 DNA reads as TGTGCCAGCAGTGTTAGACAGGGTAAAGGCTACACCTTC.

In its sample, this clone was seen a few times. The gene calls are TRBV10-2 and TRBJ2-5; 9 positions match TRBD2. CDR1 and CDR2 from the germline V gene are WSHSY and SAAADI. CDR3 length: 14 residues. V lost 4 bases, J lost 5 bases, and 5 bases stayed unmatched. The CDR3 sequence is CASSARGGWETQYF. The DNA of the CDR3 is TGCGCCAGCAGTGCGCGGGGGGGCTGGGAGACCCAGTACTTC.

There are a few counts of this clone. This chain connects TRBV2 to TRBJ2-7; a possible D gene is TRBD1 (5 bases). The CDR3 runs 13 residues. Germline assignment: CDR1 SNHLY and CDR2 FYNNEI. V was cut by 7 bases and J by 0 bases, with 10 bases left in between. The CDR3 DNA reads TGTGCCAGCACTAGGGGCTACTCCTACGAGCAGTACTTC. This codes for CASTRGYSYEQYF.

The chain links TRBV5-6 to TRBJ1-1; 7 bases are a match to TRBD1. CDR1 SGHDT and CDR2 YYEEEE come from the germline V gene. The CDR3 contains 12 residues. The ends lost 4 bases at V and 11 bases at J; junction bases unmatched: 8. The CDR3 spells CASSPYRGEAFF. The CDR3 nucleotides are TGTGCCAGCAGCCCGTACAGGGGCGAGGCTTTCTTT.

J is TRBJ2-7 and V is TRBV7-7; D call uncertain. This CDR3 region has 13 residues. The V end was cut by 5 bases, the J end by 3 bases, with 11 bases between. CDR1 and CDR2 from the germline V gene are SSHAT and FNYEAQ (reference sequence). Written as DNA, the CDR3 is TGTGCCAGCAGCATAGAATCAGGCTACGAGCAGTACTTC. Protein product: CASSIESGYEQYF.

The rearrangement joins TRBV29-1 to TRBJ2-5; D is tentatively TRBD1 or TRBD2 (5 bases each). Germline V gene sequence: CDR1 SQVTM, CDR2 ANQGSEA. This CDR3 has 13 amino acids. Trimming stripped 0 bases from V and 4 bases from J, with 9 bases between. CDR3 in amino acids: CSVEDTGRETQYF. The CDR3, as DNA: TGCAGCGTTGAAGATACGGGGCGAGAGACCCAGTACTTC.

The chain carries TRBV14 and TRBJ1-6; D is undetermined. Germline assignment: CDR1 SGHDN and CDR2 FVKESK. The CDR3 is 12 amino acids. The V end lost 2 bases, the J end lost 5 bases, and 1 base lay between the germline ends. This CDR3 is CASSQNNSPLHF. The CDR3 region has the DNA TGTGCCAGCAGCCAAAATAATTCACCCCTCCACTTT.

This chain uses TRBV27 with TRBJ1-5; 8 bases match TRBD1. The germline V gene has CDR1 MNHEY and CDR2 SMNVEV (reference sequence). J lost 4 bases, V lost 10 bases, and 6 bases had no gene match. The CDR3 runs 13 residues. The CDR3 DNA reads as TGTGCCACCCGACAGGGGAAAAATCAGCCCCAGCATTTT. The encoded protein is CATRQGKNQPQHF.

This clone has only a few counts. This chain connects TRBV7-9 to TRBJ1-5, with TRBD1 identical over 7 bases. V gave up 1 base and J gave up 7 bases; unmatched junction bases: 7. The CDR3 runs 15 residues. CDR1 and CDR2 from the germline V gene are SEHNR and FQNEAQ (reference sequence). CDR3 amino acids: CASSLGGGAGQPQHF. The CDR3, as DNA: TGTGCCAGCAGCTTAGGAGGGGGCGCAGGACAGCCCCAGCATTTT.

As DNA, the CDR3 is TGTGCCACCAGCAGAGATGGGAGGCAGGGCGCGGATACGCAGTATTTT. Protein sequence: CATSRDGRQGADTQYF. This chain joins TRBV15 and TRBJ2-3; tentative D call: TRBD2 (6 bases). In germline, CDR1 is LNHNV, CDR2 YYDKDF (reference sequence). The CDR3 covers 16 residues. Trimming took off 0 bases at V and 6 bases at J, with 16 bases between the two ends.